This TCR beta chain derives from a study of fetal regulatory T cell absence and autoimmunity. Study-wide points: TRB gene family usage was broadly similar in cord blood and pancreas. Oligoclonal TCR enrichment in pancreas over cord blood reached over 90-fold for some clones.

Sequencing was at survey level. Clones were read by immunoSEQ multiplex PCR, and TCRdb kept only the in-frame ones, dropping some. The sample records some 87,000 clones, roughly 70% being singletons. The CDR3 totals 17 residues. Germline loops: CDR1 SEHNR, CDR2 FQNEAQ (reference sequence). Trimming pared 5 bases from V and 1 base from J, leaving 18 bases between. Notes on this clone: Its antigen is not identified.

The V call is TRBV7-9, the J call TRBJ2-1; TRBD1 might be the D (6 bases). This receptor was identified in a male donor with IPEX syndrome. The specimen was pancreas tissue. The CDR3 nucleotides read TGTGCCAGCAGCCCACGCCTCCCTGACAGGTCCTACAATGAGCAGTTCTTC. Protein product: CASSPRLPDRSYNEQFF. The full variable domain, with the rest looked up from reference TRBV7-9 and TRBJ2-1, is DTGVSQNPRHKITKRGQNVTFRCDPISEHNRLYWYRQTLGQGPEFLTYFQNEAQLEKSRLLSDRFSAERPKGSFSTLEIQRTEQGDSAMYLCASSPRLPDRSYNEQFFGPGTRLTVL.